This TCR beta chain was captured in a study of CXCR3-negative and CXCR3-positive naive CD8 T cells. Notes on the study in general: Sequencing showed both naive subsets with comparably high diversity, and memory CD8+ cells much lower.

Researchers reported sorting every CD8+ T cell subset in triplicate, a few hundred thousand cells per sort. Germline assignment: CDR1 SGHDN and CDR2 FVKESK. The CDR3 consists of 20 residues. UMI-labeled 5' RACE yielded the TRB cDNA libraries. TCRdb derives one entry per CDR3 protein from the 5' RACE reads, leaving out DNA. This listing includes 3,500 or so distinct CDR3 sequences. According to its frequency, this clonotype is medium-sized. What it binds is unknown. The TCR sequence derives from a human donor in good health. Some clones in this sample may be carry-over from other donors' samples. Sequencing was done on a sample of naive CXCR3- CD8+ T cells from blood. Subset specified: CD45RO-CCR7+CD27+CD95- naive CD8+ T cells lacking CXCR3 (TNR3-). The V and J genes are TRBV14 and TRBJ2-1; lacking DNA, the TRBD2 call made by TCRdb goes unchecked. The CDR3 here is CASSQDGSGKGIGSYNEQFF.